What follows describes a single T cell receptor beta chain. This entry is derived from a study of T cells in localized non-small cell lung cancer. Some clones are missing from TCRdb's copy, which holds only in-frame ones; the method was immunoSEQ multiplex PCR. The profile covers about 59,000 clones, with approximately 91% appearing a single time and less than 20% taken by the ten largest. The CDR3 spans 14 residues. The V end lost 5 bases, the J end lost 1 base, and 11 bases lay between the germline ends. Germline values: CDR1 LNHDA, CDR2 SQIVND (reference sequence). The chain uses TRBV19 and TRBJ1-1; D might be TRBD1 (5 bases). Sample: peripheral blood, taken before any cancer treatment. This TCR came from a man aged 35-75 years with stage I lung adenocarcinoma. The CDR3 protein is CASSVLQGNTEAFF. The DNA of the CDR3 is TGTGCCAGTAGTGTACTTCAGGGGAACACTGAAGCTTTCTTT.